Listed here is a single TCR beta chain. Its specificity is not known. With a much larger clone just one base away, this may be a read error. V lost 5 bases to trimming and J lost 5 bases; unmatched junction nucleotides: 7. CDR3 length: 14 residues. CDR1 and CDR2 (germline): SEHNR, FQNEAQ (reference sequence). The data are from a study of T-cell reconstitution after alpha-beta-depleted transplantation in children. During its preparation, the TCRbeta library received unique molecular identifiers. TCRdb processed the PCR reads anew with MiXCR; each CDR3 protein has one entry. This table has fewer than 250,000 distinct CDR3 sequences, around 8% appearing once. Study-level findings and limits: It was newly produced T cells that mostly accounted for T-cell counts and diversity one year after transplant. Where some patients showed high TCRbeta diversity at day 60, it came from recipient T cells and thymic progenitors that had survived.

This sample comprised PBMCs, mostly from graft donor cells, obtained 180 days after TCRalphabeta/CD19-depleted stem cell transplant. The receptor comes from a male patient between 5 and 17 years old who had a stem cell transplant for acute lymphoblastic leukemia, so the T cells may come from the graft donor. V usage is TRBV7-9 and J usage is TRBJ2-3; 7 nucleotides align to TRBD2. The CDR3 loop reads CASSQDTGGDTQYF. The CDR3 bases are TGTGCCAGCAGCCAGGACACGGGAGGAGATACGCAGTATTTT. The whole variable domain, remainder taken from reference TRBV7-9 and TRBJ2-3, is DTGVSQNPRHKITKRGQNVTFRCDPISEHNRLYWYRQTLGQGPEFLTYFQNEAQLEKSRLLSDRFSAERPKGSFSTLEIQRTEQGDSAMYLCASSQDTGGDTQYFGPGTRLTVL.